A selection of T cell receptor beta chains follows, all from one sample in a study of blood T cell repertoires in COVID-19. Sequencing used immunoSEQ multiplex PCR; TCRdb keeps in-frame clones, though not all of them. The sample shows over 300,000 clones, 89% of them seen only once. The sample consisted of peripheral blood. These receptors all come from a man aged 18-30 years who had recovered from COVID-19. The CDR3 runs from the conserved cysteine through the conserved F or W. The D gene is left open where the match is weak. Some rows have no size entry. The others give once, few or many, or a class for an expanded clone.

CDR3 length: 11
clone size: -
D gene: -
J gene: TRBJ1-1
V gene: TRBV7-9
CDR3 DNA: TGTGCCAGCAGCTCTTACAGGGAAGCTTTCTTT
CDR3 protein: CASSSYREAFF

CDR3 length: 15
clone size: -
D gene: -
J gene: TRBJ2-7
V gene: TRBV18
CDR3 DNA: TGTGCCAGCTCACCACGAACAGTGCCCCCCTACGAGCAGTACTTC
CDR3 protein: CASSPRTVPPYEQYF

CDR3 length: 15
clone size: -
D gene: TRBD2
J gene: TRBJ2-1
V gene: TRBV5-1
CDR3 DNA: TGCGCCAGCAGCTTGGGGGAGCGGGAGTACAATGAGCAGTTCTTC
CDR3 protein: CASSLGEREYNEQFF

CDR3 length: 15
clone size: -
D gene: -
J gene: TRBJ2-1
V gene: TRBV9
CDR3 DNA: TGTGCCGCTCGGGGCGGCGGGGTTACCTACAATGAGCAGTTCTTC
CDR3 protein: CAARGGGVTYNEQFF

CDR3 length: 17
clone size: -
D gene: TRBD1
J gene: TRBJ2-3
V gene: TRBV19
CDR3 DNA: TGTGCCAGTAGCAGACTCCCCGGGACAGGGGGCACAGATACGCAGTATTTT
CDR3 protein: CASSRLPGTGGTDTQYF

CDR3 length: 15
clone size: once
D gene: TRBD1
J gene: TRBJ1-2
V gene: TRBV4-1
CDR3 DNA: TGCGCCAGCAGCCAAGTCGGACAGGGGAACTATGGCTACACCTTC
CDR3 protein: CASSQVGQGNYGYTF

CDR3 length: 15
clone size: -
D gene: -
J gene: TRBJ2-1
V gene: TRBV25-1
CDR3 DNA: TGTGCCAGCAACCTAGAATCAAGCTCCTACAATGAGCAGTTCTTC
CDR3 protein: CASNLESSSYNEQFF

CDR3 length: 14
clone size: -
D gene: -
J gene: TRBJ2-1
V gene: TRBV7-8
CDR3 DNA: TGTGCCAGCAGCTTATTAGCGCTACACAATGAGCAGTTCTTC
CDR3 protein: CASSLLALHNEQFF

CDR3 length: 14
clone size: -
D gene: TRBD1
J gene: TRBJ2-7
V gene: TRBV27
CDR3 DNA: TGTGCCAGCAGGGGAGAGGGACAGTCCTACGAGCAGTACTTC
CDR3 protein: CASRGEGQSYEQYF

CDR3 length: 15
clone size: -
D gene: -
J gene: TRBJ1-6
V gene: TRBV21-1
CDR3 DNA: TGTGCCAGCAGCAAAAAAGAGGGGGCGGGATCACCCCTCCACTTT
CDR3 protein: CASSKKEGAGSPLHF

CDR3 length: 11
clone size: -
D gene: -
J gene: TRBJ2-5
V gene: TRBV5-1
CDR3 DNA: TGCGCCAGCTCCTCACTAGAGACCCAGTACTTC
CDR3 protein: CASSSLETQYF

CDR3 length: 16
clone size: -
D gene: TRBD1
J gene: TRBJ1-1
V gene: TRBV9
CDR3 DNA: TGTGCCAGCAGCGTAGCGGGGACAGGGGGGGACACTGAAGCTTTCTTT
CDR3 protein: CASSVAGTGGDTEAFF

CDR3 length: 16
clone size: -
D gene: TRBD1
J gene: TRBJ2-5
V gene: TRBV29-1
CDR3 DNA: TGCAGCGTTGACGCTATCCGGGACAGGGGGGATGAGACCCAGTACTTC
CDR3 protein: CSVDAIRDRGDETQYF

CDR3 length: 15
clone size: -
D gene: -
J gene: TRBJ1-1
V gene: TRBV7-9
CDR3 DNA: TGTGCCAGCAGCTTAGAAACCAGTACCGACACTGAAGCTTTCTTT
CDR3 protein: CASSLETSTDTEAFF

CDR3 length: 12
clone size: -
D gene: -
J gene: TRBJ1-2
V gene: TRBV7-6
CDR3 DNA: TGTGCCAGCAGCTTAACACAGGGCGGCTACACCTTC
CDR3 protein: CASSLTQGGYTF

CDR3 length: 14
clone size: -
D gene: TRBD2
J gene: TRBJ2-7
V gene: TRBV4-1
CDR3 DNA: TGCGCCAGCGGACCCCGGGAGGGTAACTACGAGCAGTACTTC
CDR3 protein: CASGPREGNYEQYF